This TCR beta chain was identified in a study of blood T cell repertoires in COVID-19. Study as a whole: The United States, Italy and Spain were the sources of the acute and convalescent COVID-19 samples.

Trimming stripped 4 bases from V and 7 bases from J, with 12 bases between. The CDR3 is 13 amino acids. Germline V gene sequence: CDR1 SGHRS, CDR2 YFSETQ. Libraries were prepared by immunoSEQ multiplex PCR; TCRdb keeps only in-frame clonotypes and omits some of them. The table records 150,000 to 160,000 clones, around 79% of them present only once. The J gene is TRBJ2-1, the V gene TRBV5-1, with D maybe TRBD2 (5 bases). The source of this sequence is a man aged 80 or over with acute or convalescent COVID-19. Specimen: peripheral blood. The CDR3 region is CASSHDGLNEQFF. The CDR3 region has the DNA TGCGCCAGCAGCCACGACGGACTGAATGAGCAGTTCTTC.